This entry features one T cell receptor beta chain sequence. The sample comes from a study of cytomegalovirus exposure and HLA in healthy donors. Assay used: immunoSEQ multiplex PCR; TCRdb lists only in-frame clones, some missing. The table records fewer than 300,000 clones, more than 75% of them present only once. Sequences were obtained from PBMCs. This sequence originates from a woman under 30 in good health and CMV-seronegative.

In DNA form, the CDR3 reads TGTGCCAGCAACGACAGGCATAGCAATCAGCCCCAGCATTTT. It codes for CASNDRHSNQPQHF. The chain has TRBV19 and TRBJ1-5; possibly TRBD1 for D (6 bases). CDR3 length equals 14 residues. V was cut by 9 bases and J by 0 bases, with 12 bases left in between. CDR1 and CDR2 (germline): LNHDA, SQIVND (reference sequence).